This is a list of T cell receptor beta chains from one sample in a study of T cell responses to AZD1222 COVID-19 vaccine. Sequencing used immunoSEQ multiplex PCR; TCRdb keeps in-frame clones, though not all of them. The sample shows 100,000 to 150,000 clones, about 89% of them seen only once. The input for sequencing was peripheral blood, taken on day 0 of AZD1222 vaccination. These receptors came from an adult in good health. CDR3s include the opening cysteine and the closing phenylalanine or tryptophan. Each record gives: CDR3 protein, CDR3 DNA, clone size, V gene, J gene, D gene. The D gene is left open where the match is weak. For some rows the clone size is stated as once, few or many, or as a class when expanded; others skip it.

CDR3aa: CASTATGDNSPLHF
CDR3nt: TGTGCCAGCACCGCTACAGGGGATAATTCACCCCTCCACTTT
abundance: NA
v_gene: TRBV6-5
j_gene: TRBJ1-6
d_gene: TRBD1

CDR3aa: CASKLLSYNSPLHF
CDR3nt: TGTGCCAGTAAACTCCTCTCCTATAATTCACCCCTCCACTTT
abundance: NA
v_gene: TRBV6-5
j_gene: TRBJ1-6
d_gene: NA

CDR3aa: CASGSGSTDTQYF
CDR3nt: TGTGCCAGCGGAAGCGGGAGCACAGATACGCAGTATTTT
abundance: NA
v_gene: TRBV2
j_gene: TRBJ2-3
d_gene: NA

CDR3aa: CASSQDWGKLFF
CDR3nt: TGTGCCAGCAGCCAAGATTGGGGAAAACTGTTTTTT
abundance: NA
v_gene: TRBV3-1/TRBV3-2
j_gene: TRBJ1-4
d_gene: NA

CDR3aa: CASSSSRGGSGRRETQYF
CDR3nt: TGTGCCAGCAGTTCATCACGGGGGGGTAGCGGGAGAAGAGAGACCCAGTACTTC
abundance: NA
v_gene: TRBV28
j_gene: TRBJ2-5
d_gene: TRBD2

CDR3aa: CASSQGVGYEQYF
CDR3nt: TGTGCCAGCAGCCAAGGGGTAGGCTACGAGCAGTACTTC
abundance: NA
v_gene: TRBV7-3
j_gene: TRBJ2-7
d_gene: NA

CDR3aa: CATSRDLGRDNQPQHF
CDR3nt: TGTGCCACCAGCAGAGATCTGGGGAGGGACAATCAGCCCCAGCATTTT
abundance: NA
v_gene: TRBV15
j_gene: TRBJ1-5
d_gene: NA

CDR3aa: CASSLAKLAGRAGDNEQFF
CDR3nt: TGTGCCAGCAGCTTAGCGAAACTAGCGGGAAGGGCTGGGGATAATGAGCAGTTCTTC
abundance: once
v_gene: TRBV7-8
j_gene: TRBJ2-1
d_gene: TRBD2

CDR3aa: CASLHGGEHSPLHF
CDR3nt: TGTGCCAGCCTCCATGGGGGTGAGCATTCACCCCTCCACTTT
abundance: NA
v_gene: TRBV18
j_gene: TRBJ1-6
d_gene: NA

CDR3aa: CASSSRRGSGQDTQYF
CDR3nt: TGTGCCAGCAGCTCACGGAGGGGATCGGGCCAGGATACGCAGTATTTT
abundance: NA
v_gene: TRBV11-3
j_gene: TRBJ2-3
d_gene: NA

CDR3aa: CASSQGSREGETQYF
CDR3nt: TGTGCCAGCAGCCAAGGTTCCAGGGAGGGGGAGACCCAGTACTTC
abundance: NA
v_gene: TRBV4-2
j_gene: TRBJ2-5
d_gene: TRBD2

CDR3aa: CASSFGQDLNYGYTF
CDR3nt: TGTGCCAGCAGCTTTGGACAGGACCTTAACTATGGCTACACCTTC
abundance: NA
v_gene: TRBV9
j_gene: TRBJ1-2
d_gene: TRBD1

CDR3aa: CASSQSDRDNEQYF
CDR3nt: TGTGCCAGCAGCCAAAGCGACAGGGACAACGAGCAGTACTTC
abundance: NA
v_gene: TRBV3-1/TRBV3-2
j_gene: TRBJ2-7
d_gene: TRBD1

CDR3aa: CASSSPGTGVRYEQYF
CDR3nt: TGTGCCAGCAGTTCCCCCGGGACAGGGGTTCGCTACGAGCAGTACTTC
abundance: once
v_gene: TRBV28
j_gene: TRBJ2-7
d_gene: TRBD1

CDR3aa: CASSRDGTWTDTQYF
CDR3nt: TGTGCCAGCAGCCGCGATGGGACTTGGACAGATACGCAGTATTTT
abundance: NA
v_gene: TRBV11-2
j_gene: TRBJ2-3
d_gene: NA

CDR3aa: CASSSQGTPLHF
CDR3nt: TGTGCCAGCAGCTCACAGGGGACACCCCTCCACTTT
abundance: NA
v_gene: TRBV7-9
j_gene: TRBJ1-6
d_gene: TRBD1

CDR3aa: CASSHGAGELFF
CDR3nt: TGTGCCAGCAGTCACGGCGCCGGGGAGCTGTTTTTT
abundance: NA
v_gene: TRBV6-2/TRBV6-3
j_gene: TRBJ2-2
d_gene: NA

CDR3aa: CASSLVGAGRGEKLFF
CDR3nt: TGTGCCAGCAGCTTGGTCGGCGCAGGGCGAGGGGAAAAACTGTTTTTT
abundance: NA
v_gene: TRBV5-8
j_gene: TRBJ1-4
d_gene: NA

CDR3aa: CASSSTRIPLHF
CDR3nt: TGTGCCAGCAGCTCCACTCGTATTCCCCTCCACTTT
abundance: NA
v_gene: TRBV12-3/TRBV12-4
j_gene: TRBJ1-6
d_gene: NA

CDR3aa: CASSQGDRVTDTQYF
CDR3nt: TGTGCCAGCAGCCAAGGGGACAGGGTAACAGATACGCAGTATTTT
abundance: NA
v_gene: TRBV3-1/TRBV3-2
j_gene: TRBJ2-3
d_gene: TRBD1

CDR3aa: CASSAPGQGAGQPQHF
CDR3nt: TGTGCCAGCAGCGCCCCGGGACAGGGGGCTGGTCAGCCCCAGCATTTT
abundance: NA
v_gene: TRBV4-2
j_gene: TRBJ1-5
d_gene: TRBD1

CDR3aa: CASSVTDSGNTIYF
CDR3nt: TGTGCCAGCAGCGTAACAGACTCTGGAAACACCATATATTTT
abundance: NA
v_gene: TRBV9
j_gene: TRBJ1-3
d_gene: NA

CDR3aa: CASAGRLSYEQYF
CDR3nt: TGTGCCAGCGCGGGACGCCTCTCCTACGAGCAGTACTTC
abundance: few
v_gene: TRBV5-6
j_gene: TRBJ2-7
d_gene: NA

CDR3aa: CASSLSTGPPGYGYTF
CDR3nt: TGTGCCAGCAGTTTATCCACAGGGCCCCCCGGCTATGGCTACACCTTC
abundance: NA
v_gene: TRBV28
j_gene: TRBJ1-2
d_gene: NA

CDR3aa: CASSYSSPLTGATQYF
CDR3nt: TGTGCCAGCAGTTACTCGTCCCCTTTAACCGGGGCCACGCAATACTTC
abundance: NA
v_gene: TRBV6-5
j_gene: TRBJ2-7
d_gene: NA

CDR3aa: CAHKEDRVVDEQFF
CDR3nt: TGCGCCCATAAGGAGGACAGGGTGGTTGATGAGCAGTTCTTC
abundance: NA
v_gene: TRBV4-1
j_gene: TRBJ2-1
d_gene: TRBD1

CDR3aa: CASSSYTDLLYGYTF
CDR3nt: TGTGCCAGCAGCTCTTACACGGACCTCCTCTATGGCTACACCTTC
abundance: NA
v_gene: TRBV7-9
j_gene: TRBJ1-2
d_gene: NA

CDR3aa: CASSLDRASYEQYF
CDR3nt: TGTGCCAGCAGCTTAGATCGCGCTAGTTACGAGCAGTACTTC
abundance: NA
v_gene: TRBV11-2
j_gene: TRBJ2-7
d_gene: NA

CDR3aa: CASRPLGGRDEAFF
CDR3nt: TGTGCCAGCAGACCCCTTGGGGGGCGGGATGAAGCTTTCTTT
abundance: NA
v_gene: TRBV6-5
j_gene: TRBJ1-1
d_gene: NA

CDR3aa: CASSLEGGWVAEAFF
CDR3nt: TGTGCCAGCAGCTTGGAGGGAGGGTGGGTCGCTGAAGCTTTCTTT
abundance: NA
v_gene: TRBV5-6
j_gene: TRBJ1-1
d_gene: NA

CDR3aa: CASRGEGRGWPQHF
CDR3nt: TGTGCCAGCAGGGGTGAGGGGAGGGGATGGCCCCAGCATTTT
abundance: NA
v_gene: TRBV6-5
j_gene: TRBJ1-5
d_gene: NA

CDR3aa: CASSVGESFGEKLFF
CDR3nt: TGTGCCAGCAGCGTAGGGGAGTCCTTCGGTGAAAAACTGTTTTTT
abundance: NA
v_gene: TRBV9
j_gene: TRBJ1-4
d_gene: NA

CDR3aa: CASSGLGYEQYF
CDR3nt: TGTGCCAGCAGCGGACTAGGGTACGAGCAGTACTTC
abundance: NA
v_gene: TRBV28
j_gene: TRBJ2-7
d_gene: TRBD2

CDR3aa: CASSLGVNYGYTF
CDR3nt: TGTGCCAGCAGCTTGGGGGTGAACTATGGCTACACCTTC
abundance: NA
v_gene: TRBV5-6
j_gene: TRBJ1-2
d_gene: NA

CDR3aa: CASSHVGAEGYTF
CDR3nt: TGTGCCAGCAGCCACGTAGGGGCGGAGGGCTACACCTTC
abundance: once
v_gene: TRBV3-1/TRBV3-2
j_gene: TRBJ1-2
d_gene: NA

CDR3aa: CASTTGARDTEAFF
CDR3nt: TGTGCCAGCACCACAGGGGCGAGGGACACTGAAGCTTTCTTT
abundance: NA
v_gene: TRBV6-5
j_gene: TRBJ1-1
d_gene: TRBD1

CDR3aa: CASSLGGARGYTF
CDR3nt: TGTGCCAGCAGCCTCGGAGGGGCTCGTGGCTACACCTTC
abundance: NA
v_gene: TRBV6-5
j_gene: TRBJ1-2
d_gene: NA

CDR3aa: CAAWQEGGGGYTF
CDR3nt: TGTGCCGCCTGGCAGGAGGGAGGTGGAGGCTACACCTTC
abundance: NA
v_gene: TRBV3-1/TRBV3-2
j_gene: TRBJ1-2
d_gene: NA